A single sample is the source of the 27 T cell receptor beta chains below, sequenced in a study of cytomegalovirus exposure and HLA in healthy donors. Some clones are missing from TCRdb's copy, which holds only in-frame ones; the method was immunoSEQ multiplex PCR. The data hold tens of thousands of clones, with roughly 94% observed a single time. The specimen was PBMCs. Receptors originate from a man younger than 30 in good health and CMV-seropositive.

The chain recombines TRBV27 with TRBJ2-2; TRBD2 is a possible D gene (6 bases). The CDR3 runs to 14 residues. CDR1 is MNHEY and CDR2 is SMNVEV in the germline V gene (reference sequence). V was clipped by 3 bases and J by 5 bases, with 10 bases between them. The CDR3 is CASSFFAGTGELFF. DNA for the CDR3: TGTGCCAGCAGTTTCTTCGCGGGGACCGGGGAGCTGTTTTTT.

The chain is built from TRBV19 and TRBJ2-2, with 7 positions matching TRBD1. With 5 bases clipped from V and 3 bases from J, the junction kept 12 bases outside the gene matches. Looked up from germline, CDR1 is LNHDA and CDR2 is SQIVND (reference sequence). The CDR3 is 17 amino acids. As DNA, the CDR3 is TGTGCCAGTAGTCCCCGAAGACAGGGAACAGACACCGGGGAGCTGTTTTTT. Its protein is CASSPRRQGTDTGELFF. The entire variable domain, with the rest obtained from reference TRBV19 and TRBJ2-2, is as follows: DGGITQSPKYLFRKEGQNVTLSCEQNLNHDAMYWYRQDPGQGLRLIYYSQIVNDFQKGDIAEGYSVSREKKESFPLTVTSAQKNPTAFYLCASSPRRQGTDTGELFFGEGSRLTVL.

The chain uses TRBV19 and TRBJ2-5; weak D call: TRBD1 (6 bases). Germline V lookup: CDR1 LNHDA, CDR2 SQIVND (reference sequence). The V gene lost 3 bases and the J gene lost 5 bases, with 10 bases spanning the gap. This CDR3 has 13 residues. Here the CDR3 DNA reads TGTGCCAGTAGTATTACAGGGCTGGAGACCCAGTACTTC. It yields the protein CASSITGLETQYF.

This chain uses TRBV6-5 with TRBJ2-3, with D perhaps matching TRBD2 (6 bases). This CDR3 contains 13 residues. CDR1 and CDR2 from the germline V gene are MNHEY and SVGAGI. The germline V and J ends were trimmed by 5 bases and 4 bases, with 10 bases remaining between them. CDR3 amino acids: CASSGTASDTQYF. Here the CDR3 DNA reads TGTGCCAGCAGTGGGACTGCTTCAGATACGCAGTATTTT.

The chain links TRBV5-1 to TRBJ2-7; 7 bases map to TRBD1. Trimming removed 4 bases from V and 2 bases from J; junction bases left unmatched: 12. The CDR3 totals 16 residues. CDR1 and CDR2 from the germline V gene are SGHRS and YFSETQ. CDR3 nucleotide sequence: TGCGCCAGCAGCATGCGACAGGGATTTGGGACCTACGAGCAGTACTTC. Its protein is CASSMRQGFGTYEQYF.

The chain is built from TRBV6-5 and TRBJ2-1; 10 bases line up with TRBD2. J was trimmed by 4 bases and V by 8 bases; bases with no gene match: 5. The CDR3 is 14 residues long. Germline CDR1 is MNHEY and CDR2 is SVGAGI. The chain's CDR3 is CASASGRYYNEQFF. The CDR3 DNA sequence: TGTGCCAGCGCTAGCGGGAGATATTACAATGAGCAGTTCTTC.

CDR3 sequence (DNA): TGTGCCAGCAGTCGGACAGGGACCCAGGACTATGGCTACACCTTC. Translated: CASSRTGTQDYGYTF. The chain uses TRBV6-6 and TRBJ1-2; 8 bases align to TRBD1. The J segment lost 3 bases and the V segment lost 5 bases, leaving 8 bases of the junction unmatched. The CDR3 is made up of 15 amino acids. Germline V lookup: CDR1 MNHNY, CDR2 SVGAGI (reference sequence).

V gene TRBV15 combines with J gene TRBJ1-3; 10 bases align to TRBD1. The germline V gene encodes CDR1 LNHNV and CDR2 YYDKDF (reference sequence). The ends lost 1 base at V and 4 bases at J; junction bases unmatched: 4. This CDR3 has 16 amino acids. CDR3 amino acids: CATSRAQGQGGNTIYF. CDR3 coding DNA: TGTGCCACCAGCAGAGCCCAGGGACAGGGGGGAAACACCATATATTTT.

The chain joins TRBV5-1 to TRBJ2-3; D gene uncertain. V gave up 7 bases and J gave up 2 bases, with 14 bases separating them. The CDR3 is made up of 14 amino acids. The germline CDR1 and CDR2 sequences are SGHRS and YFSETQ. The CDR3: CASSPQADTDTQYF. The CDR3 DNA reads TGCGCCAGCTCCCCGCAGGCCGACACAGATACGCAGTATTTT.

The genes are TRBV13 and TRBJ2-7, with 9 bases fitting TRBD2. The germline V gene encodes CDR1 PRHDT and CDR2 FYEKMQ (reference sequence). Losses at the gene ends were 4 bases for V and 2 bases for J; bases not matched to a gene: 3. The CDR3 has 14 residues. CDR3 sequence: CASSSRLAAYEQYF. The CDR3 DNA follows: TGTGCCAGCAGCTCCCGACTAGCGGCCTACGAGCAGTACTTC. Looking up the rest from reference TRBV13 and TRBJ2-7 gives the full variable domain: AAGVIQSPRHLIKEKRETATLKCYPIPRHDTVYWYQQGPGQDPQFLISFYEKMQSDKGSIPDRFSAQQFSDYHSELNMSSLELGDSALYFCASSSRLAAYEQYFGPGTRLTVT.

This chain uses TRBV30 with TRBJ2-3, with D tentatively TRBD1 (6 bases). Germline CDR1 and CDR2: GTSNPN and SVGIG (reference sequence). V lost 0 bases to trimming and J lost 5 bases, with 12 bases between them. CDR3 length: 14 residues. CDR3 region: CAWSVGAKGDTQYF. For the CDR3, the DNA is TGTGCCTGGAGTGTGGGGGCCAAAGGAGATACGCAGTATTTT.

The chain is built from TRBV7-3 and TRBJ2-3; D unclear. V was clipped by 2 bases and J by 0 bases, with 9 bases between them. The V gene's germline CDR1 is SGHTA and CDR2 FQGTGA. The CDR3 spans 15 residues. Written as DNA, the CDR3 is TGTGCCAGCAGCTTAGGGCAAACTAGCACAGATACGCAGTATTTT. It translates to CASSLGQTSTDTQYF.

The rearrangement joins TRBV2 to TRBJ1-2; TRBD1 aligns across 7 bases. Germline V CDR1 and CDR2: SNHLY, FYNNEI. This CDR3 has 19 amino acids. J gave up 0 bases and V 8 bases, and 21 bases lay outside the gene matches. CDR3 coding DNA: TGTGCCAGCCCAAGGATAAAGGCAGGGGGAGGCGAATCTAACTATGGCTACACCTTC. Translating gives CASPRIKAGGGESNYGYTF. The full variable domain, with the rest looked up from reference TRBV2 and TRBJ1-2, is EPEVTQTPSHQVTQMGQEVILRCVPISNHLYFYWYRQILGQKVEFLVSFYNNEISEKSEIFDDQFSVERPDGSNFTLKIRSTKLEDSAMYFCASPRIKAGGGESNYGYTFGSGTRLTVV.

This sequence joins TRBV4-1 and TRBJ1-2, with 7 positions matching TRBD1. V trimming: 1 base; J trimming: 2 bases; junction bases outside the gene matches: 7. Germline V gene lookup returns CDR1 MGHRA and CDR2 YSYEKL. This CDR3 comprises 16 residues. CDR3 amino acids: CASSQVIGQVNYGYTF. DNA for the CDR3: TGCGCCAGCAGCCAAGTCATAGGACAGGTAAACTATGGCTACACCTTC.

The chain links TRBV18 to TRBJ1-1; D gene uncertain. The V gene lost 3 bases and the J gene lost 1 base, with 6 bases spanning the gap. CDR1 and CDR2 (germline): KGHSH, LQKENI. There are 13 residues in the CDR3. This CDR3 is CASSPNGNTEAFF. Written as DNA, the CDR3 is TGTGCCAGCTCACCTAACGGGAACACTGAAGCTTTCTTT.

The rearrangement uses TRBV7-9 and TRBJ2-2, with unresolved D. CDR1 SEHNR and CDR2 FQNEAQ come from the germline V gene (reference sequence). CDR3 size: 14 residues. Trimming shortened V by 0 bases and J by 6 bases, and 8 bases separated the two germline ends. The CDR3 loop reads CASSLASGPGELFF. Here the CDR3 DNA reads TGTGCCAGCAGCTTAGCTTCGGGTCCCGGGGAGCTGTTTTTT.

The CDR3 loop reads CASSGTPSSYNEQFF. In nucleotides, the CDR3 is TGTGCCAGCAGCGGGACTCCGAGCTCCTACAATGAGCAGTTCTTC. The chain is built from TRBV9 and TRBJ2-1, with D tentatively TRBD2 (5 bases). Trimming cost V 3 bases and J 0 bases, with 10 bases left between them. The CDR3 extends over 15 amino acids. Germline V gene sequence: CDR1 SGDLS, CDR2 YYNGEE.

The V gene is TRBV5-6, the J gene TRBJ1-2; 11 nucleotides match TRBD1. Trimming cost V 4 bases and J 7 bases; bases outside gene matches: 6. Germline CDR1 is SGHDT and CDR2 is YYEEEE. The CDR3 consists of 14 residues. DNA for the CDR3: TGTGCCAGCAGCCGGACAGGGGGCGGCGGTGGCTACACCTTC. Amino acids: CASSRTGGGGGYTF.

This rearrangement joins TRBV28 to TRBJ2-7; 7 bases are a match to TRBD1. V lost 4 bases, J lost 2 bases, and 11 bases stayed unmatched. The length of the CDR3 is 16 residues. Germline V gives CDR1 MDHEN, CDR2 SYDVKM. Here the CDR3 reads CASSSNPRQGAYEQYF. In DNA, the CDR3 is TGTGCCAGCAGTTCCAACCCAAGACAGGGAGCCTACGAGCAGTACTTC.

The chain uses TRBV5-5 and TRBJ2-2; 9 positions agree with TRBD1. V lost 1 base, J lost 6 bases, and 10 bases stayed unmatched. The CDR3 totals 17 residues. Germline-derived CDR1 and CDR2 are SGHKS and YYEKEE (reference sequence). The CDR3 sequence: CASSLFPGQGKAGELFF. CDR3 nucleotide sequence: TGTGCCAGCAGCTTGTTCCCGGGACAGGGAAAGGCCGGGGAGCTGTTTTTT.

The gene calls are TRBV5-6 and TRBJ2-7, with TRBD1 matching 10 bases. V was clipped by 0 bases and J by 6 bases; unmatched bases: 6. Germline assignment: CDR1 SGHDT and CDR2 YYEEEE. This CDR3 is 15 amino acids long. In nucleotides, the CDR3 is TGTGCCAGCAGCTTGGTAGGGACAGGGGTGGCCGAGCAGTACTTC. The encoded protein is CASSLVGTGVAEQYF.

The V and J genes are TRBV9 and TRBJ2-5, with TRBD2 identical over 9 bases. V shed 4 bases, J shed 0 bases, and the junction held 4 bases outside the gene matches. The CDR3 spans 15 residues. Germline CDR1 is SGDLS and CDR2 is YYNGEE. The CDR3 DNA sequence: TGTGCCAGCAGCTTGACTAGCGGATACCAAGAGACCCAGTACTTC. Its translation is CASSLTSGYQETQYF. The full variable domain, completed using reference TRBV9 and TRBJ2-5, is DSGVTQTPKHLITATGQRVTLRCSPRSGDLSVYWYQQSLDQGLQFLIQYYNGEERAKGNILERFSAQQFPDLHSELNLSSLELGDSALYFCASSLTSGYQETQYFGPGTRLLVL.

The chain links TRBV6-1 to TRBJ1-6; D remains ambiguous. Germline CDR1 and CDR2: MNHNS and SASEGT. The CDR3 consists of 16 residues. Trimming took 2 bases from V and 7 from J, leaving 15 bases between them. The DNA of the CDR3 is TGTGCCAGCAGTGAACCGAGGAGGGTCGAAAATTCACCCCTCCACTTT. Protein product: CASSEPRRVENSPLHF.

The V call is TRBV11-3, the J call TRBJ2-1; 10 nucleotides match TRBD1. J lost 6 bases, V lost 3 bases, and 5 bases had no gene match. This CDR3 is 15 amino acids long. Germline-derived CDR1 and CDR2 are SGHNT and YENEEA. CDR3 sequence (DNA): TGTGCCAGCAGCTTTAGACAGGGGGCAGGCAATGAGCAGTTCTTC. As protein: CASSFRQGAGNEQFF.

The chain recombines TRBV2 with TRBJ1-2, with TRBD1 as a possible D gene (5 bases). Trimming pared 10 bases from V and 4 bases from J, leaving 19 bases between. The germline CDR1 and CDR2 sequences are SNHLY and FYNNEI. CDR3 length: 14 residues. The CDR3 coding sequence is TGTGCCATAAACGACGGGGGAAGGAGCTATGGCTACACCTTC. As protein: CAINDGGRSYGYTF.

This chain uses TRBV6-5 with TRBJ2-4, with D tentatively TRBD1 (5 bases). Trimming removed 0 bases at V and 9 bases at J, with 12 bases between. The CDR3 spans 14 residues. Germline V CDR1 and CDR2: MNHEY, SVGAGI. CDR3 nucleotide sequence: TGTGCCAGCAGTTACTCGACTCAGGGTAGCATTCAGTACTTC. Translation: CASSYSTQGSIQYF.

CDR3 sequence reads: CASSFSGGVLWQFF. Here the CDR3 DNA reads TGTGCCAGCAGCTTTAGCGGGGGGGTCCTTTGGCAGTTCTTC. This sequence joins TRBV7-9 and TRBJ2-1; TRBD2 aligns across 11 bases. Germline loops: CDR1 SEHNR, CDR2 FQNEAQ (reference sequence). With 3 bases clipped from V and 12 bases from J, the junction kept 7 bases outside the gene matches. This CDR3 is 14 amino acids long.